This T cell receptor (beta chain) was captured in a study of cytomegalovirus exposure and HLA in healthy donors. Findings and limits, study-wide: A later analysis found common viral pathogens apparently linked to several of the most significant clusters. Versus the roughly 700-donor mean, an Asian-associated ancestry cluster reportedly showed fewer N-insertions in a later analysis.

The CMV serostatus of this donor went unrecorded. After removal of 5 bases from V and 5 bases from J, the junction contained 13 bases not matched to a gene. Germline CDR1 and CDR2: SEHNR and FQNEAQ (reference sequence). The CDR3 covers 16 residues. Use of 60 Vbeta and 13 Jbeta primers characterized the PCR. Sequenced by immunoSEQ multiplex PCR; TCRdb stores in-frame clones only, minus some. The table has about 82,000 clones, around 79% seen once. As for this clone: Its target is not known.

The rearrangement joins TRBV7-9 to TRBJ2-5, with 8 bases fitting TRBD2. Sequenced input: PBMCs. This TCR derives from a human donor in good health. CDR3 sequence (DNA): TGTGCCAGCAGCCTCCCCGCCGGGACTAGTCAGGAGACCCAGTACTTC. Translated: CASSLPAGTSQETQYF.